The sequence of this TCR beta chain was determined in a study of blood T cell repertoires in COVID-19. Study information: COVID-19 samples from acute and convalescent phases originated in the United States, Italy and Spain. PBMCs, B-cell-depleted T cells, or T cells were the source of the cDNA or gDNA that made up the material.

The CDR3 extends over 16 amino acids. The germline gives CDR1 MDHEN, CDR2 SYDVKM. V was trimmed by 2 bases and J by 7 bases, leaving 15 bases between them. Per the original data handling: The assay estimated nucleated cells by amplifying reference gene primers. Assay used: immunoSEQ multiplex PCR; TCRdb lists only in-frame clones, some missing. V, J and clone size are those of that table, while D and trimming were read from the DNA. There are some 460,000 clones in the sample; nearly 90% occur only once, and roughly 2% lies in the top ten. The source of this sequence is a woman aged 18-29 years with acute COVID-19. The sample consisted of PBMCs or T cells enriched from blood (not recorded which). This chain uses TRBV28 with TRBJ1-6, with D hard to call. The CDR3 nucleotides read TGTGCCAGCAGTTTAAGGCACCTGAGAGGCAATTCACCCCTCCACTTT. Its translation is CASSLRHLRGNSPLHF.